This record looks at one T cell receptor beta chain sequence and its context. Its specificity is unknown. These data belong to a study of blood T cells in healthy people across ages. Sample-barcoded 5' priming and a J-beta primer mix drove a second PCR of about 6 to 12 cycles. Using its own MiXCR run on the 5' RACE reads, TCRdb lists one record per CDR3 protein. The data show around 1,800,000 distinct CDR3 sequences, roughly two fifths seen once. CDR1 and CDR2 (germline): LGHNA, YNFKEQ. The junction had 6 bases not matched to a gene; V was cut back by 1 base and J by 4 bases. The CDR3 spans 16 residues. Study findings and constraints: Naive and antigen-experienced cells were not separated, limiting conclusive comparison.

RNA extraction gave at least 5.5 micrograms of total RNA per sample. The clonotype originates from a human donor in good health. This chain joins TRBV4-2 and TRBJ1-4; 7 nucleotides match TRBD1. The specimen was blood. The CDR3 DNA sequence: TGTGCCAGCAGCCAAGGAACGAGGGGGCATAATGAAAAACTGTTTTTT. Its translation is CASSQGTRGHNEKLFF.